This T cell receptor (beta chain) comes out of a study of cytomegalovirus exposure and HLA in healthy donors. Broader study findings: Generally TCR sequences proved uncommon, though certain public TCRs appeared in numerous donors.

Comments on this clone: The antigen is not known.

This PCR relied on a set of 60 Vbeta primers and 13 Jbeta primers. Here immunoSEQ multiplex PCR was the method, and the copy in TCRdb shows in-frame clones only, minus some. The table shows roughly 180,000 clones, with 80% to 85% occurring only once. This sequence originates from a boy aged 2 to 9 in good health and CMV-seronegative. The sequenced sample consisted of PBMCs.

Here the CDR3 DNA reads TGTGCCAGCAGTAATAATTGGGGGGGACGAAAAAATTTCAATGAGCAGTTCTTC. Translation: CASSNNWGGRKNFNEQFF. The rearrangement joins TRBV5-6 to TRBJ2-1; 7 nucleotides agree with TRBD2. The germline CDR1 and CDR2 sequences are SGHDT and YYEEEE. The CDR3 contains 18 residues. J gave up 6 bases and V 5 bases, and 20 bases lay outside the gene matches.